The clone carrying this T cell receptor beta chain was counted between two and nine times. The antigen remains unidentified. Sequenced by immunoSEQ multiplex PCR; TCRdb stores in-frame clones only, minus some. The table records about 4,200 clones, 18% of them present only once. The sample originates from a study of T cell clonotyping in hematopoietic cell transplantation. The CDR3 loop spans 14 amino acids. Germline CDR1 reads GTSNPN; CDR2 reads SVGIG (reference sequence). V lost 2 bases, J lost 5 bases, and 2 bases stayed unmatched. Whole-study findings and limits: Recipient TCR diversity dropped after transplant; expanded clonotypes rose from day 30 to 180. At the given depth, recipient repertoires were over 95% de novo clonotypes. Broader posttransplant TCR repertoire diversity was predicted by graft donor and pretransplant recipient Inverse Simpson Index values. Cells were unsorted, so CD4 and CD8 contributions were not separated.

The input for sequencing was peripheral blood mononuclear cells, taken 30 days after allogeneic stem cell transplant. This TCR was recovered from a male patient between 45 and 60 years old who had an allogeneic stem cell transplant from a related donor, so the T cells may come from the graft donor. Some clones in this sample may be carry-over from other donors' samples. The chain combines TRBV30 with TRBJ1-6; 8 positions agree with TRBD1. The CDR3 sequence is CAWSKGQDNSPLHF. CDR3 bases: TGTGCCTGGAGTAAGGGACAGGATAATTCACCCCTCCACTTT.